This T cell receptor beta chain was recovered during a study of T cells expressing NK-cell markers (dated by TCRdb to 2019 to 2021). Concerning the study at large: Three sorted T-cell subsets (CD3+CD56+NKG2C+, CD3+CD56+NKG2C- and CD3+CD56-NKG2C+) from eight donors had their TCR beta-chain repertoires profiled. Of the eight sequenced donors, seven were found to be HCMV-seropositive and one was found to be HCMV-seronegative. The eight sequenced donors were randomly selected healthy volunteers, three men and five women. Libraries were sequenced as 2 x 150 bp reads on Illumina HiSeq 2000/2500, MiSeq or NextSeq. Overall study outcomes, separate from this receptor: Whether the expanded NKG2C-expressing T cell clones were specific for HCMV antigens was left unclear. In roughly 6 donors, the dominant CD3+CD56+NKG2C+ clonotypes ranked among the top 10 CD8+ clonotypes, making up about 1.0-7.5% of CD8+ T cells. Those dominant clonotypes were again the most abundant among CD3+CD56-NKG2C+ cells in a few donors, at about 25-60.1%.

To determine HCMV serostatus, a commercial ELISA kit was used to detect HCMV-specific IgG in serum. Ficoll density gradient centrifugation was used to isolate peripheral blood mononuclear cells from blood. Including cysteine and phenylalanine, the CDR3 has 13 amino acids. DNA for this receptor is not on file. Sequencing was carried out with an Illumina HiSeq 2000. TCR beta cDNA libraries were made by 5'RACE template switching that added a universal primer site and unique molecular identifiers. Synthesis of cDNA was primed from the TCR beta constant segment and was followed by two consecutive PCR amplification steps. On the study's bioinformatics: MIGEC handled demultiplexing of the reads and grouping by UMI, while MiTCR was used to assemble and quantify clonotypes. To remove erroneous sequences, TCR cDNA sequences were retained only when supported by two or more reads. The tcR package was used for downstream repertoire analysis, and clonotypes were matched between fractions using CDR3 nucleotide sequence together with V segment. VDJmatch was used to annotate antigen specificity against VDJdb, with one amino acid substitution in CDR3 allowed. Based on TCRdb reprocessing of the reads, there is one entry per CDR3 protein sequence, and DNA is missing. The V and J calls were determined by TCRdb, not by the authors. The table of this sample itemizes more than 250,000 distinct CDR3 sequences. The biggest ten clones account for under 0.5% of the sample.

On this clonotype itself: Its binding antigen is unknown.

This TCR was recovered from a man aged 18 to 30 in good health. Donor details come from another sample of the same person, matched by shared clones. Sample: blood T cells: a sorted CD56 or NKG2C T cell subset, CD4+ or CD8+ T cells, or bulk PBMC T cells (not recorded which). Rearrangement joined TRBV23-1 to TRBJ2-3; no DNA is available, so the TRBD2 call from TCRdb remains unchecked. TRBV23-1 is treated as an ORF (open reading frame) with a function not yet certain. The CDR3 amino acid sequence is: CASSPNLAGRGYF.